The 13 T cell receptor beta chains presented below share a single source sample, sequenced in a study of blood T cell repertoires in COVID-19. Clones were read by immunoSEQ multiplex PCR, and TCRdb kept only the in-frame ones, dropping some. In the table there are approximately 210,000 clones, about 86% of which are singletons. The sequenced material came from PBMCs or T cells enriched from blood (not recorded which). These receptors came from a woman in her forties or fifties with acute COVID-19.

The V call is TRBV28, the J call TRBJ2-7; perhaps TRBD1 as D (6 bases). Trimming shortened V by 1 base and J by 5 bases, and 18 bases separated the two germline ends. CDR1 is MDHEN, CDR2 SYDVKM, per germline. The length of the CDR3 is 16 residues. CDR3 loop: CASSLLGARAQHEQYF. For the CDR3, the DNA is TGTGCCAGCAGTTTATTGGGGGCCAGGGCTCAGCACGAGCAGTACTTC.

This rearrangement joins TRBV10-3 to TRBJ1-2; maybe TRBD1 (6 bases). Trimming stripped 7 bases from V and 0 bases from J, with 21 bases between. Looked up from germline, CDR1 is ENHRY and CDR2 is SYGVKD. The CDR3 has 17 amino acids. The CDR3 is CAINDRRLSGANYGYTF. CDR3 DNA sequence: TGTGCCATCAATGACAGGCGGTTGTCGGGGGCTAACTATGGCTACACCTTC.

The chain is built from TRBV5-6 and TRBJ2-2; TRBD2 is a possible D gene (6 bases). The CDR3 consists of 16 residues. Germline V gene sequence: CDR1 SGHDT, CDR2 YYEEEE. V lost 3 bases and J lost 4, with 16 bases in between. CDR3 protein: CASSSPGLEITGELFF. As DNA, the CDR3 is TGTGCCAGCAGCTCTCCGGGACTTGAGATCACCGGGGAGCTGTTTTTT.

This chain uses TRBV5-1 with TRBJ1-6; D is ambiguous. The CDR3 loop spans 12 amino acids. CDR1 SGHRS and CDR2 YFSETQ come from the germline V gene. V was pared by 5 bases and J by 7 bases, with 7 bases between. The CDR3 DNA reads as TGCGCCAGCAGATCGGGGAATTCACCCCTCCACTTT. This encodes CASRSGNSPLHF.

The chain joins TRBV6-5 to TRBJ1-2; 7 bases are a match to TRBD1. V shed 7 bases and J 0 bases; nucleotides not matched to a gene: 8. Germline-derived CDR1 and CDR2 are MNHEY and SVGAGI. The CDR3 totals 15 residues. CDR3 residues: CASTPGTDSNYGYTF. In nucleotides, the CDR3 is TGTGCCAGCACCCCAGGGACAGATTCTAACTATGGCTACACCTTC.

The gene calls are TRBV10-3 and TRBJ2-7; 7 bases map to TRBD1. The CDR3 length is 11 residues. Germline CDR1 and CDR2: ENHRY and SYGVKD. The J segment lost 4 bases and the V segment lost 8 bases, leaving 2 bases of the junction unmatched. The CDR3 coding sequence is TGTGCCATCGGCAGGGGGTACGAGCAGTACTTC. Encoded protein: CAIGRGYEQYF.

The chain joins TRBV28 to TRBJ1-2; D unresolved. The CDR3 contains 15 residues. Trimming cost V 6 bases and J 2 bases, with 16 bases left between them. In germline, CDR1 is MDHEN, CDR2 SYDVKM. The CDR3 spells CASRKPSIRNYGYTF. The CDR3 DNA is TGTGCCAGCAGAAAACCGTCGATTAGAAACTATGGCTACACCTTC.

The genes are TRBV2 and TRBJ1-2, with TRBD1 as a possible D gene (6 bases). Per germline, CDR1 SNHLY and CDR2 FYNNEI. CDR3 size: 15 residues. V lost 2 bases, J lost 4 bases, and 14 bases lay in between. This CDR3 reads CASSERFGQIYGYTF. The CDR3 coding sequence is TGTGCCAGCAGTGAAAGGTTCGGACAGATCTATGGCTACACCTTC.

In nucleotides, the CDR3 is TGTGCCAGCAGCTCCCTGGCGGGGGACACTGAAGCTTTCTTT. Its protein product is CASSSLAGDTEAFF. The chain recombines TRBV7-9 with TRBJ1-1, with TRBD1 as a possible D gene (5 bases). Trimming pared 4 bases from V and 3 bases from J, leaving 12 bases between. The CDR3 runs 14 residues. Germline CDR1 and CDR2: SEHNR and FQNEAQ (reference sequence).

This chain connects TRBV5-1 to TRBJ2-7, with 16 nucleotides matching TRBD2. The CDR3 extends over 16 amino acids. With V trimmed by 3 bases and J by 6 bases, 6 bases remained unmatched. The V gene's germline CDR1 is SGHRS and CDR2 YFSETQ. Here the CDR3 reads CASSWGLAGGPSEQYF. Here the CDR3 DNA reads TGCGCCAGCAGCTGGGGACTAGCGGGAGGGCCCAGCGAGCAGTACTTC.

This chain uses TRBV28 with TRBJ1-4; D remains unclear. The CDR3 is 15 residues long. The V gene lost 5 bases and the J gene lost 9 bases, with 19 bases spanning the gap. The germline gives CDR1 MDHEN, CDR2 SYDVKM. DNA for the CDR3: TGTGCCAGCAGTGGATCGGGGTCGGGTCTGAAAAAACTGTTTTTT. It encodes CASSGSGSGLKKLFF. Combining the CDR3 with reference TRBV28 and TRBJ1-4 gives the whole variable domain DVKVTQSSRYLVKRTGEKVFLECVQDMDHENMFWYRQDPGLGLRLIYFSYDVKMKEKGDIPEGYSVSREKKERFSLILESASTNQTSMYLCASSGSGSGLKKLFFGSGTQLSVL.

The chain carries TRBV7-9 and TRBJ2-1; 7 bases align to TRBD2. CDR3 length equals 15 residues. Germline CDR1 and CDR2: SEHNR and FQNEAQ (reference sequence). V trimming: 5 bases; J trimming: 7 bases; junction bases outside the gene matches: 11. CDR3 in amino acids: CASSAPGGFGNEQFF. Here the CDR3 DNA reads TGTGCCAGCAGCGCCCCGGGAGGTTTCGGGAATGAGCAGTTCTTC.

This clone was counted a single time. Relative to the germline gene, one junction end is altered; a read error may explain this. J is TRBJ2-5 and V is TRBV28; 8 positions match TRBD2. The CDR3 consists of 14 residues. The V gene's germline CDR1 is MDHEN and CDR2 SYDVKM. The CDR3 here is CASSLGTREETQYF. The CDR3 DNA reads TGTGCCAGCAGTTTGGGGACTAGAGAAGAAACCCAGTACTTC.